The 16 T cell receptor beta chains listed next were all sequenced from one sample in a study of CD4+ T cells in melanoma. Profiled with immunoSEQ multiplex PCR; TCRdb holds only in-frame clones, not every one. The sample includes roughly 140,000 clones, around nine tenths of them seen just once. These receptors were obtained from a human donor with melanoma.

The rearrangement uses TRBV9 and TRBJ1-5; D is unclear. Germline V gives CDR1 SGDLS, CDR2 YYNGEE. The V end was cut by 0 bases, the J end by 6 bases, with 13 bases between. The CDR3 length is 15 residues. The CDR3 DNA reads TGTGCCAGCAGCGTAGGGGTAACAGTGGGTCAGCCCCAGCATTTT. Protein sequence: CASSVGVTVGQPQHF.

CDR3 sequence (DNA): TGTGCCAGCAGCTCCTCAGGGTTAGACGGAAACACCATATATTTT. As protein: CASSSSGLDGNTIYF. The chain is built from TRBV7-2 and TRBJ1-3, with a possible D match to TRBD1 (5 bases). V was cut by 4 bases and J by 4 bases, with 14 bases left in between. The CDR3 consists of 15 residues. CDR1 and CDR2 (germline): SGHTA, FQGNSA.

The chain links TRBV10-1 to TRBJ1-2; D not certain. Trimming removed 2 bases at V and 4 bases at J, with 8 bases between. This CDR3 is 13 amino acids long. Looked up from germline, CDR1 is WNHNN and CDR2 is SYGVQD (reference sequence). This CDR3 is CASSEDQSYGYTF. The CDR3 DNA reads TGCGCCAGCAGTGAGGACCAGAGCTATGGCTACACCTTC.

In its sample, this clone was seen once. V usage is TRBV7-9 and J usage is TRBJ2-5; D may be TRBD2 (6 bases). V was cut by 6 bases and J by 3 bases, with 11 bases left in between. The CDR3 consists of 13 residues. Germline V gene sequence: CDR1 SEHNR, CDR2 FQNEAQ (reference sequence). Here the CDR3 DNA reads TGTGCCAGCAGTCGGACGGGAGAAGAGACCCAGTACTTC. Its translation is CASSRTGEETQYF. Full variable domain (outside the CDR3, taken from reference TRBV7-9 and TRBJ2-5): DTGVSQNPRHKITKRGQNVTFRCDPISEHNRLYWYRQTLGQGPEFLTYFQNEAQLEKSRLLSDRFSAERPKGSFSTLEIQRTEQGDSAMYLCASSRTGEETQYFGPGTRLLVL.

This sequence joins TRBV6-1 and TRBJ2-1; weak D call: TRBD2 (5 bases). CDR3 length: 13 amino acids. V gave up 2 bases and J gave up 5 bases, with 7 bases separating them. Per germline, CDR1 MNHNS and CDR2 SASEGT. The CDR3 bases are TGTGCCAGCAGTGAACCGGGGAACAATGAGCAGTTCTTC. As protein: CASSEPGNNEQFF.

The chain combines TRBV2 with TRBJ1-5; a possible D gene is TRBD1 (5 bases). The CDR3 totals 15 residues. V shed 8 bases and J shed 4 bases, with 18 bases lying between them. CDR1 SNHLY and CDR2 FYNNEI come from the germline V gene. The CDR3 protein is CASQDLGARNQPQHF. CDR3 DNA: TGTGCCAGCCAGGACCTCGGGGCTAGGAATCAGCCCCAGCATTTT.

The J gene is TRBJ1-2, the V gene TRBV6-5, with unresolved D. The V end was cut by 6 bases, the J end by 9 bases, with 17 bases between. This CDR3 has 13 residues. Germline CDR1 reads MNHEY; CDR2 reads SVGAGI. The CDR3 spells CASSYDLRWSYTF. In DNA form, the CDR3 reads TGTGCCAGCAGCTACGATTTACGGTGGAGCTACACCTTC.

This clone is a singleton in its sample. V is TRBV10-3 and J is TRBJ2-7; TRBD2 is a possible D gene (5 bases). V was trimmed by 9 bases and J by 7 bases, leaving 16 bases between them. This CDR3 spans 12 amino acids. Germline values: CDR1 ENHRY, CDR2 SYGVKD. The chain's CDR3 is CAMGSGMGEQYF. CDR3 nucleotide sequence: TGTGCCATGGGGTCGGGGATGGGAGAGCAGTACTTC.

The chain couples TRBV5-1 to TRBJ1-4; D is uncertain. The length of the CDR3 is 15 residues. V was trimmed by 0 bases and J by 3 bases, leaving 9 bases between them. Germline V gene sequence: CDR1 SGHRS, CDR2 YFSETQ. The DNA for the CDR3 is TGCGCCAGCAGCTTGGCTGGTTCTTCTAATGAAAAACTGTTTTTT. This translates into CASSLAGSSNEKLFF.

The rearrangement uses TRBV11-2 and TRBJ2-3; TRBD2 aligns across 8 bases. The V gene end was trimmed by 1 base and the J gene end by 3 bases; junction bases not matched to a gene: 3. Per germline, CDR1 SGHAT and CDR2 FQNNGV. The CDR3 has 15 residues. CDR3 nucleotides: TGTGCCAGCAGCTTAGTCGGGGGGGGAACAGATACGCAGTATTTT. Translation: CASSLVGGGTDTQYF.

The chain employs TRBV5-1 and TRBJ2-1, with TRBD2 identical over 8 bases. V lost 6 bases to trimming and J lost 5 bases; unmatched junction nucleotides: 7. The CDR3 is 14 residues long. The germline CDR1 and CDR2 sequences are SGHRS and YFSETQ. CDR3 loop: CASNREGNDNEQFF. The DNA for the CDR3 is TGCGCCAGCAACCGGGAGGGAAACGACAATGAGCAGTTCTTC.

The V and J genes are TRBV7-3 and TRBJ1-2; 7 bases fit TRBD1. J was trimmed by 2 bases and V by 2 bases; bases with no gene match: 14. The germline V gene has CDR1 SGHTA and CDR2 FQGTGA. There are 18 residues in the CDR3. The CDR3 is CASSLPTTGIRPNYGYTF. The CDR3 nucleotides are TGTGCCAGCAGCTTACCCACGACAGGGATCCGTCCCAACTATGGCTACACCTTC.

V gene TRBV29-1 combines with J gene TRBJ2-5; D remains unclear. The ends were cut back, 4 bases at V and 5 bases at J, with 20 bases in the middle. Germline loops: CDR1 SQVTM, CDR2 ANQGSEA. This CDR3 region has 15 residues. CDR3: CSVASNPSSRETQYF. The CDR3 DNA follows: TGCAGCGTTGCCTCAAATCCCTCCTCCAGGGAGACCCAGTACTTC. The full variable domain, in which reference TRBV29-1 and TRBJ2-5 provide the parts outside the CDR3, is SAVISQKPSRDICQRGTSLTIQCQVDSQVTMMFWYRQQPGQSLTLIATANQGSEATYESGFVIDKFPISRPNLTFSTLTVSNMSPEDSSIYLCSVASNPSSRETQYFGPGTRLLVL.

The chain joins TRBV2 to TRBJ2-5; weak D call: TRBD1 (6 bases). The CDR3 has 15 residues. V was shortened by 4 bases and J by 4 bases, with 16 bases between the two germline ends. Germline CDR1 reads SNHLY; CDR2 reads FYNNEI. CDR3 DNA: TGTGCCAGCAGTGCAACGAGGGGGACACGAGAGACCCAGTACTTC. It encodes CASSATRGTRETQYF.

In DNA, the CDR3 is TGTGCCTGGGGACGGACAGGGACGTCCTACGAGCAGTACTTC. Translated, it gives CAWGRTGTSYEQYF. This chain connects TRBV30 to TRBJ2-7; TRBD1 aligns across 8 bases. Germline CDR1 GTSNPN, CDR2 SVGIG (reference sequence). Unmatched junction bases numbered 7, after V lost 5 bases and J lost 1 base. The CDR3 has 14 residues.

CDR3 sequence: CSVAVDTQYF. The CDR3, as DNA: TGCAGCGTTGCAGTAGATACGCAGTATTTT. The rearrangement links TRBV29-1 to TRBJ2-3; D uncertain. Looked up from germline, CDR1 is SQVTM and CDR2 is ANQGSEA. V dropped 4 bases and J dropped 5 bases, with 4 bases sitting between them. CDR3 length: 10 amino acids.